Following are 4 T cell receptor beta chains from one sample sequenced in a study of Ad26.COV2.S vaccination and SARS-CoV-2 variants. Using immunoSEQ multiplex PCR, the repertoire was profiled, and TCRdb retains in-frame clones only, with some absent. Here the sample spans about 400,000 clones, 80% to 90% being singletons. Specified treatment: some 19 received Ad26.COV2.S at low or high dose, single or two shots; roughly 5 received placebo; per-sample allocation not given. Sampling was performed 63 days after the first vaccine or placebo injection. The sample was peripheral blood, taken in a trial of Ad26.COV2.S vaccine versus placebo. The receptors derive from a person between 18 and 65 years old who received the Ad26.COV2.S COVID-19 vaccine or a placebo.

The V gene is TRBV5-5, the J gene TRBJ2-3; 7 positions match TRBD1. Germline CDR1 reads SGHKS; CDR2 reads YYEKEE (reference sequence). After removal of 4 bases from V and 2 bases from J, the junction contained 7 bases not matched to a gene. The CDR3 spans 15 residues. As DNA, the CDR3 is TGTGCCAGCAGCGCCGACAGGGCAAACACAGATACGCAGTATTTT. It translates to CASSADRANTDTQYF. The complete variable domain, with remaining parts taken from reference TRBV5-5 and TRBJ2-3, reads DAGVTQSPTHLIKTRGQQVTLRCSPISGHKSVSWYQQVLGQGPQFIFQYYEKEERGRGNFPDRFSARQFPNYSSELNVNALLLGDSALYLCASSADRANTDTQYFGPGTRLTVL.

This sequence joins TRBV19 and TRBJ1-2; 8 bases match TRBD1. Germline values: CDR1 LNHDA, CDR2 SQIVND (reference sequence). Trimming cost V 1 base and J 8 bases; bases outside gene matches: 9. The CDR3 covers 15 residues. The CDR3 DNA sequence: TGTGCCAGTAGTATAGGTCGGACAGGGACGTTGGGCTACACCTTC. Translating gives CASSIGRTGTLGYTF.

V usage is TRBV2 and J usage is TRBJ2-3; no definite D call. Trimming took off 6 bases at V and 0 bases at J, with 10 bases between the two ends. The CDR3 length is 14 residues. Germline assignment: CDR1 SNHLY and CDR2 FYNNEI. The CDR3 sequence is CASRESSSTDTQYF. In DNA form, the CDR3 reads TGTGCCAGCAGGGAATCCTCTAGCACAGATACGCAGTATTTT.

This chain links TRBV5-1 with TRBJ1-2, with TRBD1 matching 8 bases. Germline CDR1 is SGHRS and CDR2 is YFSETQ. This CDR3 has 13 amino acids. V gave up 5 bases and J gave up 6 bases; unmatched junction bases: 6. In DNA form, the CDR3 reads TGCGCCAGCAGATCCGGGACAGGAGATGGCTACACCTTC. This gives the protein CASRSGTGDGYTF.